Shown below are 24 T cell receptor beta chains from a single sample sequenced in a study of blood T cells in healthy people across ages. A sample-barcoded 5' primer and a J-beta primer mix were used in a second PCR of about 6 to 11 cycles. MiXCR was run by TCRdb on the 5' RACE reads, yielding one entry per CDR3 protein. The sample yields about 1.5 million distinct CDR3 sequences, 35% to 45% seen once. The sample taken for sequencing was blood. The source of these receptors is a woman between 18 and 29 years old in good health.

The chain joins TRBV20-1 to TRBJ1-5, with unresolved D. CDR1 is DFQATT, CDR2 SNEGSKA, per germline (reference sequence). Trimming took 7 bases from V and 2 from J, leaving 9 bases between them. CDR3 length equals 12 residues. The CDR3 DNA reads TGCAGTGTTGAATGGGGCAATCAGCCCCAGCATTTT. As protein: CSVEWGNQPQHF.

The genes are TRBV29-1 and TRBJ1-2; weak D call: TRBD1 (6 bases). The germline gives CDR1 SQVTM, CDR2 ANQGSEA. The germline V and J ends were trimmed by 4 bases and 6 bases, with 15 bases remaining between them. CDR3 length: 13 amino acids. CDR3 coding DNA: TGCAGCGTTGGGGGGCCTGGGGAGCATGGCTACACCTTC. It codes for CSVGGPGEHGYTF.

The chain couples TRBV4-3 to TRBJ2-1; D is unclear. The V gene lost 0 bases and the J gene lost 3 bases, with 9 bases spanning the gap. The CDR3 has 15 residues. Germline-derived CDR1 and CDR2 are LGHNA and YSLEER. As DNA, the CDR3 is TGCGCCAGCAGCCAAGATTTGGACGTCTACAATGAGCAGTTCTTC. It translates to CASSQDLDVYNEQFF.

J is TRBJ2-5 and V is TRBV29-1; TRBD1 might be the D (5 bases). Germline V gene sequence: CDR1 SQVTM, CDR2 ANQGSEA. The CDR3 length is 10 residues. V dropped 5 bases and J dropped 6 bases, with 7 bases sitting between them. CDR3 sequence (DNA): TGCAGCGTTTTGGGGCAGACCCAGTACTTC. Translating it yields CSVLGQTQYF.

J is TRBJ2-5 and V is TRBV4-3; D might be TRBD1 or TRBD2, each matching 5 bases. This CDR3 region has 17 residues. Germline-derived CDR1 and CDR2 are LGHNA and YSLEER. The V end lost 1 base, the J end lost 5 bases, and 20 bases lay between the germline ends. The CDR3 DNA reads TGCGCCAGCAGCCAAGGCTTAACAGCGGTTTGGGGGGAGACCCAGTACTTC. Encoded protein: CASSQGLTAVWGETQYF.

As concerns this clonotype: With a much larger clone just one base away, this may be a read error. The chain uses TRBV7-9 and TRBJ2-5; TRBD1 agrees at 9 bases. The junction had 23 bases not matched to a gene; V was cut back by 10 bases and J by 11 bases. Germline V gene sequence: CDR1 SEHNR, CDR2 FQNEAQ (reference sequence). The CDR3 has 16 residues. CDR3 nucleotides: TGTGCCATCCCAATCCCGGGGACAGGGAACTACAATGAGCAGTACTTC. Its translation: CAIPIPGTGNYNEQYF.

The chain uses TRBV10-3 and TRBJ2-1, with D tentatively TRBD1 or TRBD2 (6 bases each). Trimming stripped 0 bases from V and 0 bases from J, with 12 bases between. The CDR3 runs 17 residues. Germline loops: CDR1 ENHRY, CDR2 SYGVKD. The CDR3 spells CAISESPRDTSYNEQFF. As DNA, the CDR3 is TGTGCCATCAGTGAGTCACCGCGGGACACCTCCTACAATGAGCAGTTCTTC.

The chain links TRBV27 to TRBJ2-1; D tentatively reads TRBD1 or TRBD2 (5 bases each). V was clipped by 2 bases and J by 8 bases, with 13 bases between them. There are 14 residues in the CDR3. Germline CDR1 and CDR2: MNHEY and SMNVEV (reference sequence). CDR3 DNA: TGTGCCAGCAGTTTAGAGGGGAGTTTCGATGAGCAGTTCTTC. Its translation is CASSLEGSFDEQFF.

The chain couples TRBV6-2 or TRBV6-3 to TRBJ2-1; 8 nucleotides line up with TRBD1. CDR1 MNHEY and CDR2 SVGEGT come from the germline V gene. The junction had 8 bases not matched to a gene; V was cut back by 0 bases and J by 4 bases. This CDR3 region has 17 residues. CDR3 DNA sequence: TGTGCCAGCAGTTACTCGTTTCTGGGACAGGCATACAATGAGCAGTTCTTC. This gives the protein CASSYSFLGQAYNEQFF.

The rearrangement uses TRBV7-7 and TRBJ1-2; 9 nucleotides line up with TRBD1. The CDR3 totals 13 residues. Looked up from germline, CDR1 is SSHAT and CDR2 is FNYEAQ (reference sequence). This CDR3 is CAGTGPANYGYTF. Written as DNA, the CDR3 is TGTGCTGGGACAGGGCCCGCGAACTATGGCTACACCTTC.

This sequence joins TRBV7-2 and TRBJ2-1, with 9 bases matching TRBD2. The trim removed 4 bases at V and 7 bases at J, leaving 11 bases unmatched. There are 16 residues in the CDR3. Germline V gene sequence: CDR1 SGHTA, CDR2 FQGNSA. The CDR3 here is CASSSFPGLAGNEQFF. Written as DNA, the CDR3 is TGTGCCAGCAGCTCGTTTCCGGGACTAGCAGGAAATGAGCAGTTCTTC.

V gene TRBV21-1 combines with J gene TRBJ1-2; the table names TRBD1, a call not compared with the DNA. TRBV21-1 is classified as a pseudogene. The CDR3 is 14 residues long. The CDR3 nucleotides read TGTGCCAGCAGCAAAGCGGGTGGGGGAAATGGCTACACCTTC. Its protein is CASSKAGGGNGYTF.

The rearrangement joins TRBV3-1 to TRBJ2-2, with D unclear. The CDR3 sequence is 14 residues long. Per germline, CDR1 LGHDT and CDR2 YNNKEL (reference sequence). Trimming pared 1 base from V and 8 bases from J, leaving 11 bases between. The CDR3 sequence is CASSQAGRPGELFF. The CDR3 DNA follows: TGTGCCAGCAGCCAAGCTGGGCGTCCGGGGGAGCTGTTTTTT.

The chain employs TRBV10-3 and TRBJ2-1, with D uncertain. Germline CDR1 ENHRY, CDR2 SYGVKD. V was clipped by 5 bases and J by 0 bases, with 11 bases between them. CDR3 length: 15 residues. CDR3 in DNA: TGTGCCATCAGTACCGAGACTCCCTCCTACAATGAGCAGTTCTTC. Protein product: CAISTETPSYNEQFF.

In its sample, this clonotype was seen once. V and J are TRBV18 and TRBJ2-5; 7 nucleotides match TRBD1. Matching the DNA end better, TRBJ2-7 makes the J call doubtful. The CDR3 is 16 amino acids. CDR1 and CDR2 from the germline V gene are KGHSH and LQKENI. The CDR3 DNA reads as TGTGCCAGCTCACCAGCCGGGACAGCCATAGGATACGAGCAGTACTTC. Translating gives CASSPAGTAIGYEQYF.

This chain connects TRBV28 to TRBJ2-3; 8 nucleotides line up with TRBD1. This CDR3 has 17 residues. Trimming took 3 bases from V and 4 from J; bases not matched to a gene: 12. Germline V gene data show CDR1 as MDHEN and CDR2 as SYDVKM. The CDR3 protein is CASSLNGQGAFADTQYF. The CDR3, as DNA: TGTGCCAGCAGTTTGAACGGGCAGGGGGCTTTCGCAGATACGCAGTATTTT.

V is TRBV12-3 or TRBV12-4 and J is TRBJ2-7; 12 nucleotides align to TRBD2. The J segment lost 7 bases and the V segment lost 2 bases, leaving 6 bases of the junction unmatched. CDR3 length: 15 amino acids. CDR3 DNA sequence: TGTGCCAGCAGTTTAAGGACTAGCGGGAAAAATGAGCAGTACTTC. This translates into CASSLRTSGKNEQYF.

This clonotype occurred a few times. The chain couples TRBV12-3 or TRBV12-4 to TRBJ1-2; perhaps TRBD1 as D (5 bases). V shed 6 bases and J shed 8 bases, with 16 bases lying between them. This CDR3 is 13 amino acids long. CDR3 amino acids: CASSRPGMQGYTF. The CDR3 DNA follows: TGTGCCAGCAGCCGCCCAGGGATGCAGGGCTACACCTTC.

The rearrangement joins TRBV7-9 to TRBJ2-4; 8 positions agree with TRBD1. Germline CDR1 and CDR2: SEHNR and FQNEAQ (reference sequence). J lost 1 base, V lost 1 base, and 9 bases had no gene match. CDR3 length: 18 residues. This chain's CDR3 is CASSLGATGALAKNIQYF. The CDR3 bases are TGTGCCAGCAGCTTAGGGGCGACAGGGGCGCTGGCCAAAAACATTCAGTACTTC.

This clonotype has a handful of counts. V and J are TRBV11-2 and TRBJ2-5; weak D call: TRBD1 (6 bases). Germline V gives CDR1 SGHAT, CDR2 FQNNGV. V dropped 5 bases and J dropped 2 bases, with 15 bases sitting between them. This CDR3 has 15 amino acids. CDR3: CASSPWQGLQETQYF. The CDR3 bases are TGTGCCAGCAGCCCTTGGCAGGGGCTACAAGAGACCCAGTACTTC.

A few counts support this clonotype. The rearrangement joins TRBV4-1 to TRBJ2-7; D might be TRBD1 (5 bases). V lost 1 base and J lost 5, with 12 bases in between. Germline V gene sequence: CDR1 MGHRA, CDR2 YSYEKL. The length of the CDR3 is 14 residues. The CDR3 nucleotides read TGCGCCAGCAGCCAAGTCCAGGGTAACAACGAGCAGTACTTC. Encoded protein: CASSQVQGNNEQYF.

V and J are TRBV4-2 and TRBJ2-7; no clear D. Deletions cut 1 base from V and 2 bases from J, with 6 bases between. The CDR3 is 13 residues long. Germline values: CDR1 LGHNA, CDR2 YNFKEQ. In DNA form, the CDR3 reads TGTGCCAGCAGCCAAGCTGATGCCTACGAGCAGTACTTC. It is translated as CASSQADAYEQYF.

This clonotype was counted a few times. The V and J genes are TRBV6-2 or TRBV6-3 and TRBJ2-7; D remains ambiguous. Germline CDR1 reads MNHEY; CDR2 reads SVGEGT. The V and J ends lost 2 bases and 2 bases respectively, with 13 bases between them. The CDR3 covers 15 residues. CDR3 residues: CASSYRGRIPYEQYF. The CDR3, as DNA: TGTGCCAGCAGTTACAGAGGTCGGATCCCCTACGAGCAGTACTTC.

This sequence joins TRBV6-5 and TRBJ1-4; D gene unclear. Trimming pared 4 bases from V and 0 bases from J, leaving 9 bases between. Germline V gives CDR1 MNHEY, CDR2 SVGAGI. This CDR3 contains 15 residues. CDR3 bases: TGTGCCAGCAGTTCAATCTTTGCAACTAATGAAAAACTGTTTTTT. Translated, it gives CASSSIFATNEKLFF.